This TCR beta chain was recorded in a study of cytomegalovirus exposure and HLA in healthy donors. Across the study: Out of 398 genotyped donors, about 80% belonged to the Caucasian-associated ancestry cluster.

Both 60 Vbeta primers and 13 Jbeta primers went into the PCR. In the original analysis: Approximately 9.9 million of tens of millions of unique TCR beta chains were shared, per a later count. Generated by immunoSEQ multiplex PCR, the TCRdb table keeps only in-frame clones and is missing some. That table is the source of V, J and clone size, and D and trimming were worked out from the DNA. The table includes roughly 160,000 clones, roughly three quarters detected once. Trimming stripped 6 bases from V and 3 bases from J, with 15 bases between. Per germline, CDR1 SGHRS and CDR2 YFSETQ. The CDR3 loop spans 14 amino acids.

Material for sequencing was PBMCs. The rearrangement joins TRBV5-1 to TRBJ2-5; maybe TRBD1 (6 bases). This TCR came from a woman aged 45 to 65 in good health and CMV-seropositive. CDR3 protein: CASTIGQFKETQYF. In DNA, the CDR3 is TGCGCCAGCACCATCGGACAGTTTAAAGAGACCCAGTACTTC.